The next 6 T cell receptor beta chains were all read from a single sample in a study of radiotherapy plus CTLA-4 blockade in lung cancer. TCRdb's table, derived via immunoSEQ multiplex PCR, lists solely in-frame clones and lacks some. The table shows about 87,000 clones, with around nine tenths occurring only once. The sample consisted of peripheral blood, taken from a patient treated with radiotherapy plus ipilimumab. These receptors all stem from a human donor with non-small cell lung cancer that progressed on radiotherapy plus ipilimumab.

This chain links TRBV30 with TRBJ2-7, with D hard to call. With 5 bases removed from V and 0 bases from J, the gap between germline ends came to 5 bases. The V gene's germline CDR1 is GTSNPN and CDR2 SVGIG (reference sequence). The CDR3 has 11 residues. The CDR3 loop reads CAWGLSYEQYF. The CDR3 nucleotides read TGTGCCTGGGGTCTCTCCTACGAGCAGTACTTC.

The CDR3 nucleotides are TGTGCCAGCACCGCTTTGGACGTCTATAATTCACCCCTCCACTTT. This sequence encodes CASTALDVYNSPLHF. The chain has TRBV6-5 and TRBJ1-6, with D unclear. Germline V gene lookup returns CDR1 MNHEY and CDR2 SVGAGI. V lost 7 bases, J lost 3 bases, and 13 bases lay in between. CDR3 length: 15 amino acids.

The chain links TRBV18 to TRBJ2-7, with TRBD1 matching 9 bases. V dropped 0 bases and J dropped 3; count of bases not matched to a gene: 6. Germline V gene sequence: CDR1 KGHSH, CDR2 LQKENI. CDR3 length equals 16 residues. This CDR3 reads CASSPPGTGGYYEQYF. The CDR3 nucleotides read TGTGCCAGCTCACCACCAGGAACAGGGGGCTACTACGAGCAGTACTTC. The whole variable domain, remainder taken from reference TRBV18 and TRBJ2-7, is NAGVMQNPRHLVRRRGQEARLRCSPMKGHSHVYWYRQLPEEGLKFMVYLQKENIIDESGMPKERFSAEFPKEGPSILRIQQVVRGDSAAYFCASSPPGTGGYYEQYFGPGTRLTVT.

The CDR3, as DNA: TGTGCCAGCAGTGGGGAGCAGGGGTGGGGTAATCAGCCCCAGCATTTT. This translates into CASSGEQGWGNQPQHF. V and J are TRBV2 and TRBJ1-5; perhaps TRBD1 as D (6 bases). V shed 4 bases and J shed 4 bases, with 17 bases lying between them. The CDR3 extends over 16 amino acids. Germline V gene sequence: CDR1 SNHLY, CDR2 FYNNEI.

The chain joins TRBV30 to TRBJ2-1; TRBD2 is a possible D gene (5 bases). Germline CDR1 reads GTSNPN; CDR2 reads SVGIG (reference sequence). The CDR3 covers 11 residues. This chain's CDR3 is CAGAAYNEQFF. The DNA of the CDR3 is TGTGCGGGAGCCGCCTACAATGAGCAGTTCTTC. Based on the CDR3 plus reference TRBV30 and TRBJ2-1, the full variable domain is SQTIHQWPATLVQPVGSPLSLECTVEGTSNPNLYWYRQAAGRGLQLLFYSVGIGQISSEVPQNLSASRPQDRQFILSSKKLLLSDSGFYLCAGAAYNEQFFGPGTRLTVL.

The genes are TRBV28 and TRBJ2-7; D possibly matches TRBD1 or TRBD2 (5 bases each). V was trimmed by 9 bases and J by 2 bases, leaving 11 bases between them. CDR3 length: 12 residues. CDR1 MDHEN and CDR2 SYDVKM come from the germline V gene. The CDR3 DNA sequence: TGTGCCAGTAGACCGGGACCCTACGAGCAGTACTTC. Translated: CASRPGPYEQYF.